The 7 T cell receptor beta chains below all came from one sample that was sequenced in a study of blood T cell repertoires in COVID-19. Using immunoSEQ multiplex PCR, the repertoire was profiled, and TCRdb retains in-frame clones only, with some absent. Of under 150,000 clones listed, approximately 80% are singletons. The sequenced material came from peripheral blood. These TCRs come from a middle-aged man with active or convalescent COVID-19.

This clone has a single count. This sequence joins TRBV9 and TRBJ1-3; 7 bases line up with TRBD1. V gave up 3 bases and J gave up 3 bases; unmatched junction bases: 12. The CDR3 is 17 amino acids. Germline CDR1 and CDR2: SGDLS and YYNGEE. DNA of the CDR3: TGTGCCAGCAGCGAACAGCCACAGGGGTTACTTGGAAACACCATATATTTT. This gives the protein CASSEQPQGLLGNTIYF.

V usage is TRBV7-9 and J usage is TRBJ2-1; D may be TRBD2 (6 bases). The CDR3 is 14 amino acids. Trimming took off 0 bases at V and 6 bases at J, with 9 bases between the two ends. Germline CDR1 reads SEHNR; CDR2 reads FQNEAQ (reference sequence). The CDR3 is CASSLASGFNEQFF. The CDR3 DNA sequence: TGTGCCAGCAGCTTAGCTAGCGGTTTCAATGAGCAGTTCTTC. Full variable domain (rest looked up from reference TRBV7-9 and TRBJ2-1): DTGVSQNPRHKITKRGQNVTFRCDPISEHNRLYWYRQTLGQGPEFLTYFQNEAQLEKSRLLSDRFSAERPKGSFSTLEIQRTEQGDSAMYLCASSLASGFNEQFFGPGTRLTVL.

The chain employs TRBV6-4 and TRBJ2-5; the D gene is possibly TRBD2 (5 bases). CDR1 and CDR2 (germline): MRHNA, SNTAGT. With 2 bases removed from V and 1 base from J, the gap between germline ends came to 17 bases. CDR3 length: 17 amino acids. The CDR3 protein is CASSDPQDCSLQETQYF. CDR3 nucleotide sequence: TGTGCCAGCAGTGACCCGCAGGACTGTTCGCTCCAAGAGACCCAGTACTTC.

The V gene is TRBV27, the J gene TRBJ1-5; D is ambiguous. The CDR3 consists of 15 residues. V lost 2 bases and J lost 4, with 12 bases in between. From germline, CDR1 is MNHEY and CDR2 SMNVEV (reference sequence). This chain's CDR3 is CASSLIPPQNQPQHF. CDR3 nucleotide sequence: TGTGCCAGCAGTTTAATACCCCCCCAGAATCAGCCCCAGCATTTT.

The chain uses TRBV5-4 and TRBJ2-7, with TRBD1 matching 11 bases. Germline CDR1 reads SGHNT; CDR2 reads YYREEE (reference sequence). The CDR3 consists of 17 residues. With 3 bases clipped from V and 0 bases from J, the junction kept 8 bases outside the gene matches. For the CDR3, the DNA is TGTGCCAGCAGCTCTTGGACAGGGGGCCGTAGCTCCTACGAGCAGTACTTC. Its protein is CASSSWTGGRSSYEQYF.

This clone was counted between two and nine times. V gene TRBV18 combines with J gene TRBJ1-2, with 7 bases matching TRBD1. CDR3 length: 14 residues. The germline V gene has CDR1 KGHSH and CDR2 LQKENI. V lost 5 bases, J lost 6 bases, and 9 bases stayed unmatched. The CDR3 loop is CASSDNRRGHGYTF. The DNA for the CDR3 is TGTGCCAGCTCAGACAATAGGAGGGGGCATGGCTACACCTTC.

V usage is TRBV18 and J usage is TRBJ1-3; TRBD1 might be the D (5 bases). The CDR3 is 16 residues long. The germline V and J ends were trimmed by 3 bases and 0 bases, with 12 bases remaining between them. Per germline, CDR1 KGHSH and CDR2 LQKENI. CDR3 in DNA: TGTGCCAGCTCACCCTTCCTCCAGGGCTCTGGAAACACCATATATTTT. Its protein is CASSPFLQGSGNTIYF.